The 20 T cell receptor beta chains presented below share a single source sample, sequenced in a study of memory CD4+ T cells and cytomegalovirus serostatus (dated by TCRdb to between 2018 and 2021). Libraries were built with the immunoSEQ multiplex PCR assay. What TCRdb holds here is the immuneACCESS table cut down to in-frame rearrangements. Part of the clones is not present; checked against another copy, under half of the missing clones reflect an unresolved V gene, and the others are unexplained. The sample records tens of thousands of clones, over 65% of which are singletons. Over 2% of the sample rests with the top ten. Single viable CD3+CD4+CD8-CD45RO+ cells were sorted as memory CD4+ T cells on a FACSAria II. Material: memory CD4+ T cells from blood. The receptors come from an adult in good health and CMV-seropositive.

The chain links TRBV4-3 to TRBJ1-2; D is uncertain. CDR1 is LGHNA and CDR2 is YSLEER in the germline V gene. The V end was cut by 4 bases, the J end by 8 bases, with 17 bases between. The CDR3 contains 14 residues. In DNA form, the CDR3 reads TGCGCCAGCAGCCCCTCAAAAGGAGAGGACGGCTACACCTTC. It codes for CASSPSKGEDGYTF.

CDR3 residues: CASSVGPGEGNEQFF. For the CDR3, the DNA is TGTGCCAGCAGCGTAGGTCCGGGGGAGGGGAATGAGCAGTTCTTC. The V gene is TRBV9, the J gene TRBJ2-1; 7 bases are shared with TRBD2. The CDR3 loop spans 15 amino acids. CDR1 SGDLS and CDR2 YYNGEE come from the germline V gene. Trimming cost V 0 bases and J 7 bases; bases outside gene matches: 7.

The chain has TRBV12-2 and TRBJ2-3; TRBD2, the D gene given by the table, was not confirmed from the DNA. TRBV12-2 is annotated as a pseudogene. CDR3 size: 17 residues. The CDR3 spells CASRKGLAGAGTDTQYF. The CDR3 nucleotides are TGTGCCAGCAGGAAGGGACTAGCGGGAGCCGGGACAGATACGCAGTATTTT.

This clone has only a few counts. The chain is built from TRBV7-8 and TRBJ1-4, with a possible D match to TRBD1 (6 bases). Trimming removed 3 bases at V and 3 bases at J, with 14 bases between. The length of the CDR3 is 16 residues. Germline V CDR1 and CDR2: SGHVS, FQNEAQ. The CDR3 bases are TGTGCCAGCAGCTTGGGTCGCTCAGGGGCTAATGAAAAACTGTTTTTT. Translated, it gives CASSLGRSGANEKLFF.

This chain links TRBV6-4 with TRBJ2-1; the D is unclear. V dropped 4 bases and J dropped 0 bases, with 10 bases sitting between them. This CDR3 has 15 amino acids. The germline V gene has CDR1 MRHNA and CDR2 SNTAGT. The CDR3 region has the DNA TGTGCCAGCAGTGTCGGTTCTAGCTCCTACAATGAGCAGTTCTTC. Translating gives CASSVGSSSYNEQFF.

This clone was counted a single time. CDR3: CASKSTSGSTDKWGGETQYF. CDR3 nucleotides: TGTGCCAGCAAATCCACTAGCGGGAGTACGGACAAATGGGGGGGAGAGACCCAGTACTTC. The chain joins TRBV14 to TRBJ2-5; 11 nucleotides line up with TRBD2. Trimming cost V 7 bases and J 4 bases; bases outside gene matches: 23. CDR1 and CDR2 from the germline V gene are SGHDN and FVKESK. This CDR3 has 20 amino acids. Full variable domain (outside the CDR3, taken from reference TRBV14 and TRBJ2-5): EAGVTQFPSHSVIEKGQTVTLRCDPISGHDNLYWYRRVMGKEIKFLLHFVKESKQDESGMPNNRFLAERTGGTYSTLKVQPAELEDSGVYFCASKSTSGSTDKWGGETQYFGPGTRLLVL.

V gene TRBV2 combines with J gene TRBJ2-7; 10 positions match TRBD2. Per the germline V gene, CDR1 is SNHLY and CDR2 is FYNNEI. This CDR3 has 15 residues. The J segment lost 2 bases and the V segment lost 6 bases, leaving 7 bases of the junction unmatched. The CDR3 DNA is TGTGCCAGCAGGTACGGGACTAGCGAGACCTACGAGCAGTACTTC. It yields the protein CASRYGTSETYEQYF. The complete variable domain, with remaining parts taken from reference TRBV2 and TRBJ2-7, reads EPEVTQTPSHQVTQMGQEVILRCVPISNHLYFYWYRQILGQKVEFLVSFYNNEISEKSEIFDDQFSVERPDGSNFTLKIRSTKLEDSAMYFCASRYGTSETYEQYFGPGTRLTVT.

The rearrangement joins TRBV29-1 to TRBJ2-1; 7 bases are shared with TRBD2. The CDR3 totals 14 residues. Looked up from germline, CDR1 is SQVTM and CDR2 is ANQGSEA. J lost 2 bases, V lost 6 bases, and 7 bases had no gene match. This chain's CDR3 is CSVGGSGAYNEQFF. The DNA for the CDR3 is TGCAGCGTAGGCGGGAGCGGGGCCTACAATGAGCAGTTCTTC.

This clone was detected only a few times. CDR3 sequence (DNA): TGCAGTGCTAGTAATACAGATACGCAGTATTTT. Translation gives CSASNTDTQYF. This chain uses TRBV20-1 with TRBJ2-3, with D uncertain. Trimming took off 3 bases at V and 3 bases at J, with 4 bases between the two ends. The CDR3 runs 11 residues. Germline lookup yields CDR1 DFQATT and CDR2 SNEGSKA (reference sequence).

The gene calls are TRBV7-2 and TRBJ2-3; 8 bases align to TRBD2. CDR1 is SGHTA and CDR2 is FQGNSA in the germline V gene. This CDR3 contains 14 residues. With 5 bases clipped from V and 4 bases from J, the junction kept 5 bases outside the gene matches. The CDR3 DNA follows: TGTGCCAGCAGCCCTCGGGAGGGCCCAGATACGCAGTATTTT. Translated, it gives CASSPREGPDTQYF. The full variable domain, with the rest looked up from reference TRBV7-2 and TRBJ2-3, is GAGVSQSPSNKVTEKGKDVELRCDPISGHTALYWYRQSLGQGLEFLIYFQGNSAPDKSGLPSDRFSAERTGGSVSTLTIQRTQQEDSAVYLCASSPREGPDTQYFGPGTRLTVL.

This chain uses TRBV18 with TRBJ2-7; a possible D gene is TRBD1 (5 bases). V was cut by 2 bases and J by 6 bases, with 11 bases left in between. The CDR3 contains 13 residues. Germline values: CDR1 KGHSH, CDR2 LQKENI. The CDR3 sequence: CASSPDSGREQYF. In DNA, the CDR3 is TGTGCCAGCTCACCAGACTCAGGGCGCGAGCAGTACTTC.

This clone showed up just once. J is TRBJ1-4 and V is TRBV7-2; D gene unclear. The V end lost 4 bases, the J end lost 13 bases, and 16 bases lay between the germline ends. The CDR3 extends over 13 amino acids. Germline CDR1 SGHTA, CDR2 FQGNSA. The CDR3 here is CASSSQPGRGLFF. The CDR3 region has the DNA TGTGCCAGCAGCTCCCAGCCGGGGAGAGGACTGTTTTTT.

In the case of this clone: In the same sample, other DNA sequences code for this CDR3. The chain uses TRBV28 and TRBJ1-5; D unresolved. This CDR3 has 13 residues. CDR1 and CDR2 (germline): MDHEN, SYDVKM. Trimming took 3 bases from V and 0 from J, leaving 3 bases between them. DNA for the CDR3: TGTGCCAGCAGTTTCTCTAGCAATCAGCCCCAGCATTTT. Protein: CASSFSSNQPQHF.

The chain links TRBV7-2 to TRBJ1-1; D is unresolved. The V gene's germline CDR1 is SGHTA and CDR2 FQGNSA. V was shortened by 2 bases and J by 0 bases, with 4 bases between the two germline ends. The CDR3 is 13 amino acids. The CDR3 protein is CASSLHMNTEAFF. In DNA form, the CDR3 reads TGTGCCAGCAGCTTACATATGAACACTGAAGCTTTCTTT.

The V and J genes are TRBV30 and TRBJ1-2; D remains ambiguous. This CDR3 region has 10 residues. Deletions cut 5 bases from V and 3 bases from J, with 4 bases between. Germline V lookup: CDR1 GTSNPN, CDR2 SVGIG (reference sequence). CDR3 sequence reads: CAWVHYGYTF. CDR3 sequence (DNA): TGTGCCTGGGTTCACTATGGCTACACCTTC. Supplemented by reference TRBV30 and TRBJ1-2, the full variable domain reads SQTIHQWPATLVQPVGSPLSLECTVEGTSNPNLYWYRQAAGRGLQLLFYSVGIGQISSEVPQNLSASRPQDRQFILSSKKLLLSDSGFYLCAWVHYGYTFGSGTRLTVV.

This clone was seen a single time. The gene calls are TRBV2 and TRBJ2-7; 8 bases are a match to TRBD1. The CDR3 extends over 15 amino acids. The V and J ends lost 10 bases and 2 bases, in that order; junction bases with no gene match: 13. Germline CDR1 and CDR2: SNHLY and FYNNEI. The CDR3 sequence is CATSSSGTGTYEQYV. DNA of the CDR3: TGTGCCACCTCGTCCTCCGGGACAGGAACCTACGAGCAGTACGTC.

Comments on this clone: At the DNA level, this CDR3 is encoded by other sequences in the same sample as well. This chain joins TRBV28 and TRBJ1-3; perhaps TRBD1 as D (5 bases). The CDR3 length is 15 residues. Deletions cut 5 bases from V and 4 bases from J, with 15 bases between. The germline gives CDR1 MDHEN, CDR2 SYDVKM. CDR3 in amino acids: CASSPRQLGGNTIYF. The CDR3 region has the DNA TGTGCCAGCAGTCCAAGACAGCTTGGGGGAAACACCATATATTTT.

The chain has TRBV7-8 and TRBJ2-7; 7 bases fit TRBD1. The CDR3 contains 13 residues. The germline V gene encodes CDR1 SGHVS and CDR2 FQNEAQ. J gave up 6 bases and V 6 bases, and 8 bases lay outside the gene matches. CDR3 bases: TGTGCCAGCAGTTATTCAAGGGGGCGCGAGCAGTACTTC. Translation gives CASSYSRGREQYF. The whole variable domain, filled in from reference TRBV7-8 and TRBJ2-7, reads GAGVSQSPRYKVAKRGQDVALRCDPISGHVSLFWYQQALGQGPEFLTYFQNEAQLDKSGLPSDRFFAERPEGSVSTLKIQRTQQEDSAVYLCASSYSRGREQYFGPGTRLTVT.

This clone was detected once. The rearrangement joins TRBV5-1 to TRBJ2-1; 12 bases map to TRBD2. The ends lost 1 base at V and 8 bases at J; junction bases unmatched: 10. Germline-derived CDR1 and CDR2 are SGHRS and YFSETQ. This CDR3 contains 17 residues. The CDR3 DNA is TGCGCCAGCAGCTTGCGAACTCTAGCGGGAGGGGTGGATGAGCAGTTCTTC. Translated: CASSLRTLAGGVDEQFF.

The chain has TRBV11-2 and TRBJ1-4; TRBD1 aligns across 8 bases. V lost 5 bases, J lost 5 bases, and 7 bases stayed unmatched. Germline values: CDR1 SGHAT, CDR2 FQNNGV. There are 15 residues in the CDR3. The CDR3 sequence: CASSPYRGGNEKLFF. The CDR3 region has the DNA TGTGCCAGCAGCCCCTACAGGGGGGGAAATGAAAAACTGTTTTTT.